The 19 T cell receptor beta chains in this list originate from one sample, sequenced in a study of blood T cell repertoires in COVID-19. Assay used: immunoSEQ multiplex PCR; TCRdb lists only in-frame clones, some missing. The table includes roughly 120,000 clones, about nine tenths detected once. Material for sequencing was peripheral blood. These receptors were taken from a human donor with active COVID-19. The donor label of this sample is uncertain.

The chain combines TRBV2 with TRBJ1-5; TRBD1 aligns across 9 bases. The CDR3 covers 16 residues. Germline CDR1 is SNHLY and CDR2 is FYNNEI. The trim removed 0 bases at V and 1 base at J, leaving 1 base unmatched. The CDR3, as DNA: TGTGCCAGCAGTGAAGCTGGGACAGGGAGCAATCAGCCCCAGCATTTT. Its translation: CASSEAGTGSNQPQHF.

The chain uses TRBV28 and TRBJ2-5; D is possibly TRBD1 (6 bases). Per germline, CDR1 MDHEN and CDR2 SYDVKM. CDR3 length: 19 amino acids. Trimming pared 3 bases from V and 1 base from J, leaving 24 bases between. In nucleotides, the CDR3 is TGTGCCAGCAGTTTGGGCACGGGACAACCTACACAAAGCCAAGAGACCCAGTACTTC. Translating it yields CASSLGTGQPTQSQETQYF. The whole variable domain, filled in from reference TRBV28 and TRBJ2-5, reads DVKVTQSSRYLVKRTGEKVFLECVQDMDHENMFWYRQDPGLGLRLIYFSYDVKMKEKGDIPEGYSVSREKKERFSLILESASTNQTSMYLCASSLGTGQPTQSQETQYFGPGTRLLVL.

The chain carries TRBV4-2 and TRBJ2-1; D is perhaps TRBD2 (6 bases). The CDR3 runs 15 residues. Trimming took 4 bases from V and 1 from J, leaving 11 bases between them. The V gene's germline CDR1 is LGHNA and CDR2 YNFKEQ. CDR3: CASSPGLPSYNEQFF. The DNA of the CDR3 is TGTGCCAGCAGCCCCGGACTACCTTCCTACAATGAGCAGTTCTTC.

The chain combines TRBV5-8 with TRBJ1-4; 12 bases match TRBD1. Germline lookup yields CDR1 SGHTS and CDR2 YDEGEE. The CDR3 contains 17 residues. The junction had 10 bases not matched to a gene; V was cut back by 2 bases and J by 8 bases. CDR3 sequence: CASSFTGTGGLGEKLFF. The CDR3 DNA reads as TGTGCCAGCAGCTTCACGGGGACAGGGGGCTTAGGAGAAAAACTGTTTTTT.

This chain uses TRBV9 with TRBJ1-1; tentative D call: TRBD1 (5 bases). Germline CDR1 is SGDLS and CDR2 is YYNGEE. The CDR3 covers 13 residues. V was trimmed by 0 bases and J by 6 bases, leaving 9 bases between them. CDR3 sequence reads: CASSVEGGAEAFF. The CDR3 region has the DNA TGTGCCAGCAGCGTAGAGGGAGGGGCTGAAGCTTTCTTT.

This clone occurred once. The CDR3 region has the DNA TGCGCGAGTTCCGGGGGATTAGCCAAAAACATTCAGTACTTC. It encodes CASSGGLAKNIQYF. This rearrangement joins TRBV5-1 to TRBJ2-4; D perhaps matches TRBD2 (6 bases). Germline values: CDR1 SGHRS, CDR2 YFSETQ. CDR3 length: 14 amino acids.

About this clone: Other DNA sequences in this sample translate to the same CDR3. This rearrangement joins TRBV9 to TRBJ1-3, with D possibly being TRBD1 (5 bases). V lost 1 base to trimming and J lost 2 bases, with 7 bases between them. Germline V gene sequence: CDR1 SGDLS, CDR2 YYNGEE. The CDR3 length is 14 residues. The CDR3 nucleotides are TGTGCCAGCAGCGTAACCAGGGCTGGAAACACCATATATTTT. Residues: CASSVTRAGNTIYF.

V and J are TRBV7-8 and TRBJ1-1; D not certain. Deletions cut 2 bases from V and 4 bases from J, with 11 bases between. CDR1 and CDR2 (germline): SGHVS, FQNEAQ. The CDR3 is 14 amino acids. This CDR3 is CASSLYEGPTEAFF. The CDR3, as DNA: TGTGCCAGCAGCTTATATGAGGGCCCCACTGAAGCTTTCTTT.

In nucleotides, the CDR3 is TGTGCCAGCAATCGGGGTACCTACGAGCAGTACTTC. Protein product: CASNRGTYEQYF. V is TRBV2 and J is TRBJ2-7; D perhaps matches TRBD2 (5 bases). The CDR3 loop spans 12 amino acids. CDR1 SNHLY and CDR2 FYNNEI come from the germline V gene. V was clipped by 7 bases and J by 2 bases, with 9 bases between them.

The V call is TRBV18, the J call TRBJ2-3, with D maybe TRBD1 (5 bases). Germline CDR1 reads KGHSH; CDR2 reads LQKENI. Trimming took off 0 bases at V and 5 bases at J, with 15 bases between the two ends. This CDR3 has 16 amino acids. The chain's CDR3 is CASSPPLGLAVDTQYF. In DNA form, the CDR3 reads TGTGCCAGCTCACCACCGTTGGGGCTGGCGGTAGATACGCAGTATTTT.

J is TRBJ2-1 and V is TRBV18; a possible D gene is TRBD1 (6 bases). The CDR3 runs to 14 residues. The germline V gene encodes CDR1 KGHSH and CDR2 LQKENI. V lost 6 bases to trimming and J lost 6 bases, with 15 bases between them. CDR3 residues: CASSPGAKINEQFF. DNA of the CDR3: TGTGCCAGCTCCCCAGGGGCCAAGATCAATGAGCAGTTCTTC.

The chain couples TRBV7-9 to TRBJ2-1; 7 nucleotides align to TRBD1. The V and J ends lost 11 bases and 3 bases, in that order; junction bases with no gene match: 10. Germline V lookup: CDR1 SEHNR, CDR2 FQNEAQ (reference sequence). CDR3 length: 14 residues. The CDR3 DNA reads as TGTGCCCTTCAGGGGGAAGTGGGCTACAATGAGCAGTTCTTC. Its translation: CALQGEVGYNEQFF.

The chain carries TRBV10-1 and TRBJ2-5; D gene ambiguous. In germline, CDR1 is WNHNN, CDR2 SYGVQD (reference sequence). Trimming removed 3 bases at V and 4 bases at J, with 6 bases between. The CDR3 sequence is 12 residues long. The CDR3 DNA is TGCGCCAGCAGTGAAAACGGAGAGACCCAGTACTTC. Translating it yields CASSENGETQYF.

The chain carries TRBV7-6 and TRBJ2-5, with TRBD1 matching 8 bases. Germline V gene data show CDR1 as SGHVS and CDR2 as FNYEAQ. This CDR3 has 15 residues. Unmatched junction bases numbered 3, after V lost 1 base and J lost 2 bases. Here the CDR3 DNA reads TGTGCCAGCAGCTTAGATGGACAGGGACAAGAGACCCAGTACTTC. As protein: CASSLDGQGQETQYF. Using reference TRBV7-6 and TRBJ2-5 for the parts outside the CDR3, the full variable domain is GAGVSQSPRYKVTKRGQDVALRCDPISGHVSLYWYRQALGQGPEFLTYFNYEAQQDKSGLPNDRFSAERPEGSISTLTIQRTEQRDSAMYRCASSLDGQGQETQYFGPGTRLLVL.

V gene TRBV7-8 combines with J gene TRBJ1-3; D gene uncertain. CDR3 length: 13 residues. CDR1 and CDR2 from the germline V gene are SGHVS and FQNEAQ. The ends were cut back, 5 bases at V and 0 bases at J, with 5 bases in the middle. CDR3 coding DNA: TGTGCCAGCAGCCCTTTCTCTGGAAACACCATATATTTT. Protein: CASSPFSGNTIYF. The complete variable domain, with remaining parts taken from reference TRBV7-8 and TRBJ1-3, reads GAGVSQSPRYKVAKRGQDVALRCDPISGHVSLFWYQQALGQGPEFLTYFQNEAQLDKSGLPSDRFFAERPEGSVSTLKIQRTQQEDSAVYLCASSPFSGNTIYFGEGSWLTVV.

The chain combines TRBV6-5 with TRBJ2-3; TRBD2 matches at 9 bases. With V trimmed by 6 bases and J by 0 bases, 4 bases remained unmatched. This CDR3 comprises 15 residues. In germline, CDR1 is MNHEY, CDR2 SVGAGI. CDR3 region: CASRLAGASTDTQYF. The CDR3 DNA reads TGTGCCAGCAGATTAGCGGGGGCAAGCACAGATACGCAGTATTTT.

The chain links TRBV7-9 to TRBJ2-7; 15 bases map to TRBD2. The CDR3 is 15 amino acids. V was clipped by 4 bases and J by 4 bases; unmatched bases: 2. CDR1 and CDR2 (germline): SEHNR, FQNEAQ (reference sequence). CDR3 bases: TGTGCCAGCAGCTCCGGACTAGCGGGGGGGTACGAGCAGTACTTC. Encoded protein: CASSSGLAGGYEQYF.

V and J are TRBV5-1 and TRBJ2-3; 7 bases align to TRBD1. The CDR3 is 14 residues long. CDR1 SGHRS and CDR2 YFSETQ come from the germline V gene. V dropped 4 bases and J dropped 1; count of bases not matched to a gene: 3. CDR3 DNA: TGCGCCAGCAGCCACGGACAGGGCACAGATACGCAGTATTTT. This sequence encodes CASSHGQGTDTQYF.

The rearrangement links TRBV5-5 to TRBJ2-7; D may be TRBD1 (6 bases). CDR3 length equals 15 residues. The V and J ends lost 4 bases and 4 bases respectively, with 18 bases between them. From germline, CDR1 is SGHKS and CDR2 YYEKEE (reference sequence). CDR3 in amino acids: CASSGNRALGYEQYF. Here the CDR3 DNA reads TGTGCCAGCAGCGGCAACAGGGCCCTAGGGTACGAGCAGTACTTC. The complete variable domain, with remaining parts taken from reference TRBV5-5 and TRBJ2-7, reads DAGVTQSPTHLIKTRGQQVTLRCSPISGHKSVSWYQQVLGQGPQFIFQYYEKEERGRGNFPDRFSARQFPNYSSELNVNALLLGDSALYLCASSGNRALGYEQYFGPGTRLTVT.